This T cell receptor (beta chain) stems from a study of cytomegalovirus exposure and HLA in healthy donors. Study-wide findings and caveats: Several of the most significant clusters appeared linked to common viral pathogens, based on a later analysis. In vitro assays verified that three CMV-associated chains recognized CMV antigens specifically. Most subjects had HLA-A and HLA-B alleles reportedly predicted accurately by TCR beta sequences.

Worth noting for this clone: Its antigen is unknown.

The V gene end was trimmed by 5 bases and the J gene end by 3 bases; junction bases not matched to a gene: 17. This CDR3 spans 18 amino acids. Germline lookup yields CDR1 LNHDA and CDR2 SQIVND (reference sequence). With 60 Vbeta and 13 Jbeta primers, the PCR was carried out. Generated by immunoSEQ multiplex PCR, the TCRdb table keeps only in-frame clones and is missing some. Of 120,000 or so clones listed, roughly four fifths are singletons. Sequencing was carried out using PBMCs. The receptor was derived from a man aged 40-49 years in good health and CMV-seronegative. The J gene is TRBJ2-7, the V gene TRBV19; 9 bases map to TRBD2. CDR3 residues: CASSPSGLAGLINYEQYF. The CDR3 coding sequence is TGTGCCAGTAGTCCCTCCGGTCTAGCGGGACTCATAAACTACGAGCAGTACTTC.